This TCR beta chain is from a study of shared clonotypes between healthy human individuals. Several immunoSEQ 96-well plates shared each subset's DNA, each plate a replicate. Source study methods: Filtering differed, since immunoSEQ gave only junction sequences and no quality scores. Profiling relied on immunoSEQ multiplex PCR, and the TCRdb table lists in-frame clones only, not all of them. The DNA gave D and trimming, while V, J and clone size come from that table. The sample lists millions of clones; 90% to 95% were seen once. CD4+ cells yielded CD45RA+ naive and CD45RA-negative memory subsets. The CDR3 has 14 residues. V was shortened by 5 bases and J by 7 bases, with 17 bases between the two germline ends. Germline CDR1 is MDHEN and CDR2 is SYDVKM.

The material sequenced was naive CD4+ T cells sorted from blood. Subset in this sample: CD45RA+ positively selected. The chain employs TRBV28 and TRBJ1-2; D is ambiguous. This receptor was identified in a man in his late teens or twenties in good health. CDR3 in amino acids: CASSGGWMKIGYTF. The DNA for the CDR3 is TGTGCCAGCAGTGGAGGGTGGATGAAAATTGGCTACACCTTC.